This entry describes one TCR beta chain. The data belong to a study of T cell changes during pregnancy in multiple sclerosis. Produced via immunoSEQ multiplex PCR; TCRdb's table is partial and in-frame only. The sample has 15,000 to 20,000 clones, more than 70% seen once; the top ten hold 15% to 20%. This CDR3 region has 12 residues. V lost 4 bases and J lost 4, with 7 bases in between. Germline lookup yields CDR1 SGHVS and CDR2 FQNEAQ. The V call is TRBV7-8, the J call TRBJ1-1; the D is unclear. The sequences come from CD8+ T cells from peripheral blood mononuclear cells, collected in the third trimester of pregnancy. The sequence was collected from a female donor in good health, enrolled as a control in a pregnancy study. The CDR3 nucleotides are TGTGCCAGCAGCTCCTCCTTCACTGAAGCTTTCTTT. Translating it yields CASSSSFTEAFF.